This passage covers 11 T cell receptor beta chains from one sample sequenced in a study of lymphopenia after photon versus proton radiotherapy. Method: immunoSEQ multiplex PCR; TCRdb's copy keeps in-frame clones and lacks some. The sample carries some 44,000 clones, about 83% recorded once. This specimen was peripheral blood, taken from a patient treated with proton-based radiotherapy. These receptors were taken from a woman in her seventies with pancreatic cancer.

V is TRBV19 and J is TRBJ1-2, with TRBD1 matching 11 bases. The germline gives CDR1 LNHDA, CDR2 SQIVND (reference sequence). Unmatched junction bases numbered 8, after V lost 2 bases and J lost 0 bases. The CDR3 loop spans 18 amino acids. The DNA of the CDR3 is TGTGCCAGTAGTATATTGCGGACAGGGGGCGAACCTAACTATGGCTACACCTTC. This translates into CASSILRTGGEPNYGYTF.

J is TRBJ2-1 and V is TRBV7-3; TRBD1 agrees at 9 bases. The CDR3 consists of 15 residues. Losses at the gene ends were 5 bases for V and 7 bases for J; bases not matched to a gene: 9. Germline V gives CDR1 SGHTA, CDR2 FQGTGA. CDR3 sequence: CASSPRQGGGNEQFF. The CDR3 DNA reads as TGTGCCAGCAGCCCGCGACAGGGGGGCGGGAATGAGCAGTTCTTC.

CDR3 in DNA: TGTGCTAGTGCCCCCATCGGATCCGCTGAAGCTTTCTTT. Its protein is CASAPIGSAEAFF. V is TRBV12-5 and J is TRBJ1-1, with D unclear. Germline V lookup: CDR1 LGHNT, CDR2 FRNRAP. The CDR3 is made up of 13 amino acids. Trimming stripped 7 bases from V and 6 bases from J, with 15 bases between.

The V call is TRBV28, the J call TRBJ1-4, with a possible D match to TRBD1 (6 bases). Trimming stripped 7 bases from V and 8 bases from J, with 17 bases between. This CDR3 spans 14 amino acids. Germline loops: CDR1 MDHEN, CDR2 SYDVKM. The CDR3 nucleotides read TGTGCCAGCACCACTTTCGTCGGGGGCGAAAAACTGTTTTTT. Residues: CASTTFVGGEKLFF.

This clone has a single count. The chain links TRBV28 to TRBJ2-3; possible D gene TRBD1, 6 bases. Germline values: CDR1 MDHEN, CDR2 SYDVKM. Trimming cost V 2 bases and J 3 bases, with 12 bases left between them. This CDR3 contains 15 residues. The CDR3 protein is CASSLRGTQTDTQYF. For the CDR3, the DNA is TGTGCCAGCAGTTTAAGGGGGACGCAAACAGATACGCAGTATTTT. The full variable domain, rest sourced from reference TRBV28 and TRBJ2-3, is DVKVTQSSRYLVKRTGEKVFLECVQDMDHENMFWYRQDPGLGLRLIYFSYDVKMKEKGDIPEGYSVSREKKERFSLILESASTNQTSMYLCASSLRGTQTDTQYFGPGTRLTVL.

This clone was counted between two and nine times. V is TRBV7-9 and J is TRBJ2-6, with D perhaps TRBD2 (5 bases). Germline V gives CDR1 SEHNR, CDR2 FQNEAQ (reference sequence). V gave up 5 bases and J gave up 4 bases, with 12 bases separating them. The length of the CDR3 is 15 residues. Here the CDR3 reads CASSPGMGGANVLTF. CDR3 coding DNA: TGTGCCAGCAGCCCGGGGATGGGAGGGGCCAACGTCCTGACTTTC.

The chain uses TRBV7-9 and TRBJ2-7, with D uncertain. The germline V gene has CDR1 SEHNR and CDR2 FQNEAQ (reference sequence). This CDR3 has 13 amino acids. Between the trimmed V and J ends, which lost 5 bases and 2 bases, there was a span of 10 bases. CDR3 nucleotide sequence: TGTGCCAGCAGCCCCGACGAGACCTACGAGCAGTACTTC. Its translation is CASSPDETYEQYF.

V gene TRBV27 combines with J gene TRBJ1-1; D may be TRBD1 (6 bases). This CDR3 is 14 amino acids long. V shed 9 bases and J shed 0 bases, with 14 bases lying between them. Germline lookup yields CDR1 MNHEY and CDR2 SMNVEV (reference sequence). The CDR3 coding sequence is TGTGCCAGTGGGAGGGACAAAATGAACACTGAAGCTTTCTTT. Translated: CASGRDKMNTEAFF.

V usage is TRBV9 and J usage is TRBJ1-2, with 9 nucleotides matching TRBD1. V shed 3 bases and J 7 bases; nucleotides not matched to a gene: 10. This CDR3 has 15 residues. Per the germline V gene, CDR1 is SGDLS and CDR2 is YYNGEE. The CDR3, as DNA: TGTGCCAGCAGCGCTGATACAGGGGGCGTATCTGGCTACACCTTC. Translation: CASSADTGGVSGYTF. The whole variable domain, filled in from reference TRBV9 and TRBJ1-2, reads DSGVTQTPKHLITATGQRVTLRCSPRSGDLSVYWYQQSLDQGLQFLIQYYNGEERAKGNILERFSAQQFPDLHSELNLSSLELGDSALYFCASSADTGGVSGYTFGSGTRLTVV.

The V and J genes are TRBV9 and TRBJ2-6; TRBD2 might be the D (6 bases). Germline CDR1 reads SGDLS; CDR2 reads YYNGEE. The CDR3 length is 16 residues. Trimming took 7 bases from V and 0 from J, leaving 14 bases between them. CDR3 in DNA: TGTGCCAGCCGGGCTAGCGTTCGCTCTGGGGCCAACGTCCTGACTTTC. It translates to CASRASVRSGANVLTF.

The rearrangement uses TRBV6-5 and TRBJ1-3, with 8 bases lining up with TRBD1. The CDR3 is 16 residues long. V was pared by 0 bases and J by 4 bases, with 5 bases of the junction left unmatched. CDR1 and CDR2 from the germline V gene are MNHEY and SVGAGI. The CDR3 region has the DNA TGTGCCAGCAGTTACTCGATCGGACAGGGAGGAAACACCATATATTTT. Protein: CASSYSIGQGGNTIYF.